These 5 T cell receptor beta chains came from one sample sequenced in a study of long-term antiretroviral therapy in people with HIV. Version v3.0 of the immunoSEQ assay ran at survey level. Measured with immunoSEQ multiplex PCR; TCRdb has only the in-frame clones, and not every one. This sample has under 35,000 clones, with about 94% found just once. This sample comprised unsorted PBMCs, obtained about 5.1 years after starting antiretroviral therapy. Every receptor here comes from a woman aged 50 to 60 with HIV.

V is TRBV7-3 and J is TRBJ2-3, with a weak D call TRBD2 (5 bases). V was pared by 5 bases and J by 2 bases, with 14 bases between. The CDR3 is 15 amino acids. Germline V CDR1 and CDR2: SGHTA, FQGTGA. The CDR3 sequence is CASSGGSFPTDTQYF. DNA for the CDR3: TGTGCCAGCAGCGGAGGATCGTTCCCCACAGATACGCAGTATTTT.

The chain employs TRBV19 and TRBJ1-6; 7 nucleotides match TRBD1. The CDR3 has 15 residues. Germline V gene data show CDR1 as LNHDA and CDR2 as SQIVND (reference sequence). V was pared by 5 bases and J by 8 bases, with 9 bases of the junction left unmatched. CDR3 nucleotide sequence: TGTGCCAGTAGTTCTACAGGGGCGGAGGATTCACCCCTCCACTTT. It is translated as CASSSTGAEDSPLHF.

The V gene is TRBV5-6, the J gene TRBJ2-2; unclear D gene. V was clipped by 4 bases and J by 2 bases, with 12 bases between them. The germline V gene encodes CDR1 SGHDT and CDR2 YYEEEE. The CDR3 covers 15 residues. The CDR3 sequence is CASSLSHGNTGELFF. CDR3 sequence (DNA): TGTGCCAGCAGCCTCTCCCACGGAAACACCGGGGAGCTGTTTTTT.

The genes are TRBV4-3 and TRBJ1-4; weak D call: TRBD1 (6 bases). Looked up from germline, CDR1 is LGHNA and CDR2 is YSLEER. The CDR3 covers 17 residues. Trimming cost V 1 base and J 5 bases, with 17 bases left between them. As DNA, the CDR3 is TGCGCCAGCAGCCAAGCGCTCTCGGGGGCCGCGAATGAAAAACTGTTTTTT. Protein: CASSQALSGAANEKLFF.

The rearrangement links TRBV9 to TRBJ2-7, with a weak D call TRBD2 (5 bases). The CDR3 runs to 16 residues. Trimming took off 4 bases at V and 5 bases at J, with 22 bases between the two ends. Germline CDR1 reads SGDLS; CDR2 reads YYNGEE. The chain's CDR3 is CASSYTARTSSNEQYF. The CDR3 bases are TGTGCCAGCAGCTACACTGCGCGGACTTCAAGTAACGAGCAGTACTTC.